This TCR beta chain was captured in a study of technical replicates of blood from a few donors. Clones were read by immunoSEQ multiplex PCR, and TCRdb kept only the in-frame ones, dropping some. The table lists roughly 80,000 clones, 93% of them singletons. Sequenced: T cells isolated from PBMCs. The TCR sequence derives from a human donor in good health.

This chain's CDR3 is CASKPEENTEAFF. The CDR3 coding sequence is TGTGCCAGCAAACCGGAGGAGAACACTGAAGCTTTCTTT. V and J are TRBV7-9 and TRBJ1-1; D unresolved. The length of the CDR3 is 13 residues. Germline assignment: CDR1 SEHNR and CDR2 FQNEAQ (reference sequence). V lost 7 bases and J lost 1, with 10 bases in between.